These T cell receptor beta chains were read from a single sample in a study of beta chain features in type 1 diabetes. Repertoires were generated with immunoSEQ multiplex PCR, while TCRdb's copy carries only in-frame clones and drops some. The data show 200,000 to 250,000 clones, roughly 11% seen once. Sequencing was done on a sample of central memory CD4+ T cells from blood. These receptors all stem from a man younger than 35 in good health. CDR3s include the opening cysteine and the closing phenylalanine or tryptophan. A D gene is named only where the DNA matches it firmly. Clone size appears in some rows only: once, few, many, or a class for an expanded clone.

>TRBV10-3|few|TRBJ2-1|-
CASSNRLTYNEQFF
TGTGCCAGCAGTAACAGACTTACCTACAATGAGCAGTTCTTC
>TRBV27|few|TRBJ2-1|TRBD2
CASSPPLAGVINEQFF
TGTGCCAGCAGTCCCCCACTAGCGGGGGTTATCAATGAGCAGTTCTTC
>TRBV10-2|-|TRBJ1-1|-
CASSEFSGPTEAFF
TGCGCCAGCAGTGAGTTTTCAGGGCCGACTGAAGCTTTCTTT
>TRBV10-3|-|TRBJ2-1|-
CAISEGGFYNEQFF
TGTGCCATCAGTGAAGGCGGTTTCTACAATGAGCAGTTCTTC
>TRBV4-1|-|TRBJ2-7|-
CASSLSDQGVPYEQYF
TGCGCCAGCAGCCTCTCGGACCAGGGAGTGCCCTACGAGCAGTACTTC
>TRBV7-2|-|TRBJ1-1|-
CASTGQMNTEAFF
TGTGCCAGCACCGGACAGATGAACACTGAAGCTTTCTTT
>TRBV7-2|-|TRBJ2-4|-
CASSPVWGAGENIQYF
TGTGCCAGCAGCCCAGTCTGGGGGGCAGGGGAAAACATTCAGTACTTC
>TRBV28|few|TRBJ2-6|-
CASSLGGSGANVLTF
TGTGCCAGCAGTTTGGGAGGTTCTGGGGCCAACGTCCTGACTTTC
>TRBV7-8|few|TRBJ2-7|TRBD2
CASSSERWLAGTYEQYF
TGTGCCAGCAGCTCCGAAAGGTGGCTAGCGGGAACCTACGAGCAGTACTTC
>TRBV11-2|-|TRBJ2-1|-
CASSPINYNEQFF
TGTGCCAGCAGCCCTATCAACTACAATGAGCAGTTCTTC
>TRBV7-8|few|TRBJ2-3|-
CASRHQRGLTDTQYF
TGTGCCAGCAGGCACCAACGAGGACTCACAGATACGCAGTATTTT
>TRBV5-6|few|TRBJ2-7|-
CASSFEGPYEQYF
TGTGCCAGCAGCTTCGAAGGCCCCTACGAGCAGTACTTC
>TRBV5-4|few|TRBJ2-1|-
CASSLNGDNYNEQFF
TGTGCCAGCAGCTTGAACGGGGACAACTACAATGAGCAGTTCTTC
>TRBV2|many|TRBJ2-6|-
CASNFKAGANVLTF
TGTGCCAGCAACTTTAAGGCTGGGGCCAACGTCCTGACTTTC
>TRBV4-2|few|TRBJ1-2|-
CASSQDDYGYTF
TGTGCCAGCAGCCAAGATGACTATGGCTACACCTTC
>TRBV19|-|TRBJ2-7|TRBD2
CASSSRLAVPYEQYF
TGTGCCAGTAGTTCTCGACTAGCGGTGCCCTACGAGCAGTACTTC
>TRBV7-3|-|TRBJ2-7|TRBD2
CASSLQAGGFDEQYF
TGTGCCAGCAGCTTACAAGCGGGAGGCTTCGACGAGCAGTACTTC
>TRBV30|many|TRBJ2-2|-
CAWSRVANTGELFF
TGTGCCTGGAGCAGAGTTGCGAACACCGGGGAGCTGTTTTTT
>TRBV7-2|-|TRBJ2-1|-
CASRFLRAEYYNEQFF
TGTGCCAGCAGGTTCCTCCGGGCGGAGTACTACAATGAGCAGTTCTTC
>TRBV2|many|TRBJ2-1|-
CASSDYNEQFF
TGTGCCAGCAGTGATTACAATGAGCAGTTCTTC
>TRBV18|-|TRBJ2-1|-
CASSAGIYNEQFF
TGTGCCAGCTCAGCCGGGATCTACAATGAGCAGTTCTTC
>TRBV19|many|TRBJ2-3|TRBD2
CASTRTSGIVDTQYF
TGTGCCAGTACTCGGACTAGCGGGATAGTAGATACGCAGTATTTT
>TRBV6-6|-|TRBJ2-3|-
CASSYKGLSTDTQYF
TGTGCCAGCAGTTACAAGGGGCTCAGCACAGATACGCAGTATTTT
>TRBV9|-|TRBJ2-7|-
CASSPSNPSYEQYF
TGTGCCAGCAGCCCATCAAACCCCTCCTACGAGCAGTACTTC
>TRBV9|-|TRBJ2-7|TRBD2
CASSLGLGVIEQYF
TGTGCCAGCAGCCTCGGACTAGGGGTGATCGAGCAGTACTTC
>TRBV4-1|-|TRBJ2-7|-
CASSQVGSYEQYF
TGCGCCAGCAGCCAAGTGGGCAGCTACGAGCAGTACTTC
>TRBV25-1|-|TRBJ2-2|TRBD1
CASSAPTGGRSRELFF
TGTGCCAGCAGTGCCCCAACAGGGGGACGGAGCCGGGAGCTGTTTTTT
>TRBV5-5|-|TRBJ2-1|TRBD1
CASSQGQVSYNEQFF
TGTGCCAGCAGCCAGGGACAGGTCTCCTACAATGAGCAGTTCTTC
>TRBV4-3|-|TRBJ2-7|-
CASSPGRGYEQYF
TGCGCCAGCAGCCCCGGACGGGGGTACGAGCAGTACTTC
>TRBV18|few|TRBJ2-5|TRBD2
CASSAASGIQETQYF
TGTGCCAGCTCAGCGGCTAGCGGCATCCAAGAGACCCAGTACTTC
>TRBV10-3|few|TRBJ2-7|-
CAISRTDYEQYF
TGTGCCATCAGCAGGACGGACTACGAGCAGTACTTC
>TRBV28|-|TRBJ2-7|-
CASSVGGARYEQYF
TGTGCCAGCTCTGTTGGAGGAGCCCGCTACGAGCAGTACTTC
>TRBV28|-|TRBJ1-4|TRBD1
CASSGTGWANEKLFF
TGTGCCAGCAGTGGGACAGGGTGGGCTAATGAAAAACTGTTTTTT
>TRBV7-8|few|TRBJ2-7|-
CASSPGSRGAEQYF
TGTGCCAGCAGCCCCGGGTCGAGGGGCGCCGAGCAGTACTTC
>TRBV5-1|-|TRBJ2-2|-
CASSPGLSITGELFF
TGCGCCAGCAGCCCGGGACTCTCCATCACCGGGGAGCTGTTTTTT
>TRBV28|-|TRBJ2-6|-
CASSYQRGAGANVLTF
TGTGCCAGCAGTTACCAGAGGGGTGCTGGGGCCAACGTCCTGACTTTC
>TRBV7-7|-|TRBJ2-7|-
CASSLAQGLGEQYF
TGTGCCAGCAGCTTAGCACAGGGCTTGGGGGAGCAGTACTTC
>TRBV7-2|-|TRBJ2-2|TRBD2
CASSFGREGTGELFF
TGTGCCAGCAGCTTCGGGCGGGAGGGCACCGGGGAGCTGTTTTTT
>TRBV4-3|-|TRBJ2-7|-
CASSRRGADEQYF
TGCGCCAGCAGCCGCCGAGGGGCGGACGAGCAGTACTTC